This T cell receptor (beta chain) came from a study of T cell responses to AZD1222 COVID-19 vaccine. Data came from immunoSEQ multiplex PCR; TCRdb stores just in-frame clones and leaves some out. The data show approximately 94,000 clones, with about 90% seen just once and 4% to 5% held by the top ten. General study points: Elevations in Spike-specific TCR breadth and depth followed administration of two AZD1222 doses. Researchers report vaccine-associated CD4 TCRs spanning spike, with dominance at 160-218 and 743-854. Clonal diversity was possibly underestimated, and white British individuals and females predominated among donors.

Points on this clone: Its matching antigen is unknown. Its ends do not fully match the called genes, so a read error is possible.

The germline gives CDR1 SNHLY, CDR2 FYNNEI. There are 12 residues in the CDR3. This sequence joins TRBV2 and TRBJ1-2; perhaps TRBD1 as D (6 bases). The sample in question was peripheral blood, obtained on day 0 of MenACWY control vaccination. The source of this sequence is an adult in good health. For the CDR3, the DNA is TGTGGCAGCCGGACAGCAAACTATGGCTACACCTTC. This encodes CGSRTANYGYTF.